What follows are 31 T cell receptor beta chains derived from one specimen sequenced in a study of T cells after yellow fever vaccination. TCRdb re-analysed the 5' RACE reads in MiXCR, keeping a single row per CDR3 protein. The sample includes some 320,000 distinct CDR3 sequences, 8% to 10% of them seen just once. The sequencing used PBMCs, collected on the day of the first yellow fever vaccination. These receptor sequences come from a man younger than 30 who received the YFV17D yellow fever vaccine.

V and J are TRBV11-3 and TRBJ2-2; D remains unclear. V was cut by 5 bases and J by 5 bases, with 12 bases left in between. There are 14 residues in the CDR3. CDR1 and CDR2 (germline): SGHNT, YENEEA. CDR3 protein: CASSPHKTTGELFF. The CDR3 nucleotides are TGTGCCAGCAGCCCTCACAAGACTACCGGGGAGCTGTTTTTT.

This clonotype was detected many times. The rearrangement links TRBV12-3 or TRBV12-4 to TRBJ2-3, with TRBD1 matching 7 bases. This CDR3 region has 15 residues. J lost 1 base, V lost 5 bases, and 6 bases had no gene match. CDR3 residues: CASSADRAGTDTQYF. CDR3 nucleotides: TGTGCCAGCAGTGCCGACAGGGCGGGCACAGATACGCAGTATTTT.

The CDR3 here is CASSLPGQGYYEQYV. CDR3 nucleotide sequence: TGTGCCAGCAGTTTACCGGGACAGGGTTACTACGAGCAGTACGTC. V is TRBV28 and J is TRBJ2-7; the match to TRBD1 covers 9 bases. CDR3 length: 15 amino acids. Trimming took 2 bases from V and 3 from J; bases not matched to a gene: 5. CDR1 is MDHEN, CDR2 SYDVKM, per germline.

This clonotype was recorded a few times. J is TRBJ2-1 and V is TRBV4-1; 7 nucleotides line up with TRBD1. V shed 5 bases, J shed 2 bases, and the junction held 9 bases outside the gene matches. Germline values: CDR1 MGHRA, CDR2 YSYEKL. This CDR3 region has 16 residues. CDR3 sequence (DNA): TGCGCCAGCAGCTACGTCCGACAGGGTGCCTACAATGAGCAGTTCTTC. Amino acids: CASSYVRQGAYNEQFF.

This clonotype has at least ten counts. The DNA of the CDR3 is TGTGCCAGCAGCTTCGAACCCAACTATGGCTACACCTTC. It encodes CASSFEPNYGYTF. V is TRBV7-8 and J is TRBJ1-2; D uncertain. This CDR3 is 13 amino acids long. Germline V gene sequence: CDR1 SGHVS, CDR2 FQNEAQ. The V end lost 3 bases, the J end lost 2 bases, and 7 bases lay between the germline ends. The full variable domain, completed using reference TRBV7-8 and TRBJ1-2, is GAGVSQSPRYKVAKRGQDVALRCDPISGHVSLFWYQQALGQGPEFLTYFQNEAQLDKSGLPSDRFFAERPEGSVSTLKIQRTQQEDSAVYLCASSFEPNYGYTFGSGTRLTVV.

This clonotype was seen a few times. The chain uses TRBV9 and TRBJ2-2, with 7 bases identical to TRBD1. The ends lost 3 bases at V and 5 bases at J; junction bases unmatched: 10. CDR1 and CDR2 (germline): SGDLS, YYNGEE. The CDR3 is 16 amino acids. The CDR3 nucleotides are TGTGCCAGCAGCGGAACCGGGACAGAAGTAACCGGGGAGCTGTTTTTT. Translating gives CASSGTGTEVTGELFF.

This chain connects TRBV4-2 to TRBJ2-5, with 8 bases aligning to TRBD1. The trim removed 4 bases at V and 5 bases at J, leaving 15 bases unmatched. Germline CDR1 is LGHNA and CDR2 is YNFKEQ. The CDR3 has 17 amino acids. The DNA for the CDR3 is TGTGCCAGCAGCCCAGATCAAAGAGACAGGGGACAGGAGACCCAGTACTTC. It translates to CASSPDQRDRGQETQYF.

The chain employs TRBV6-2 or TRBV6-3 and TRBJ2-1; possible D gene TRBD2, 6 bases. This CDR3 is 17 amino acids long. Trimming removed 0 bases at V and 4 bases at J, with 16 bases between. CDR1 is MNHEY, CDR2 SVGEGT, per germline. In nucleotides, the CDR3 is TGTGCCAGCAGTTACTCCGATGTTAGCGGAATATACAATGAGCAGTTCTTC. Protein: CASSYSDVSGIYNEQFF.

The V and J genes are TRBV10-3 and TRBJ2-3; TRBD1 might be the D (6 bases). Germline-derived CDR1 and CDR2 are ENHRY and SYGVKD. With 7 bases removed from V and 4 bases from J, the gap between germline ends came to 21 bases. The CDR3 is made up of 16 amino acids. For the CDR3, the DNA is TGTGCCATCACCCTCTCCGGGACAAGAGGATCAGATACGCAGTATTTT. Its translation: CAITLSGTRGSDTQYF.

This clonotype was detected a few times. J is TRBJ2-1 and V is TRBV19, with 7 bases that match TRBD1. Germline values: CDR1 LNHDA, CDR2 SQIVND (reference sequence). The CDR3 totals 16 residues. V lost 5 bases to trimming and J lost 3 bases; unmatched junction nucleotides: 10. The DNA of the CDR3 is TGTGCCAGTAGTCCTTCCCGACAGGGAGACTACAATGAGCAGTTCTTC. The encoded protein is CASSPSRQGDYNEQFF.

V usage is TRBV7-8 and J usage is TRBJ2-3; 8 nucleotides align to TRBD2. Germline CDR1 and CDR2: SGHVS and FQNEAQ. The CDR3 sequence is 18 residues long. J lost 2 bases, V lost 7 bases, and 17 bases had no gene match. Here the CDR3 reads CASTPVVAAGGLTDTQYF. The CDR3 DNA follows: TGTGCCAGCACCCCCGTAGTGGCTGCGGGGGGCCTCACAGATACGCAGTATTTT.

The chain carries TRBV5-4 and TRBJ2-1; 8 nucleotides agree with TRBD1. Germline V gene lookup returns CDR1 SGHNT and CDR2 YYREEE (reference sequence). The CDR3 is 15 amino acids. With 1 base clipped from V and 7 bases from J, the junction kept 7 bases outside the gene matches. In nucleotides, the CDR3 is TGTGCCAGCAGCTTGCAATTAACAGGGGGTAATGAGCAGTTCTTC. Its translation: CASSLQLTGGNEQFF.

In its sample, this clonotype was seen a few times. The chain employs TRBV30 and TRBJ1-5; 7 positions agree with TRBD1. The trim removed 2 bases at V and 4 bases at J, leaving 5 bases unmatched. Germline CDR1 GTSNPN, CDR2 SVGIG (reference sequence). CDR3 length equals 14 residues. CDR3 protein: CAWSHLTGNQPQHF. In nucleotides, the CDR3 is TGTGCCTGGAGTCACCTGACAGGGAATCAGCCCCAGCATTTT.

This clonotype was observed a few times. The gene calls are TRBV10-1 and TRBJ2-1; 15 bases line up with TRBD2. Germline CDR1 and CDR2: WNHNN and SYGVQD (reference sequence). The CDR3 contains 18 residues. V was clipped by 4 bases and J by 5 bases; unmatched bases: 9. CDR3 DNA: TGCGCCAGCAGTGGTGGGACTAGCGGGGGGCCCCCCCACAATGAGCAGTTCTTC. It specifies CASSGGTSGGPPHNEQFF.

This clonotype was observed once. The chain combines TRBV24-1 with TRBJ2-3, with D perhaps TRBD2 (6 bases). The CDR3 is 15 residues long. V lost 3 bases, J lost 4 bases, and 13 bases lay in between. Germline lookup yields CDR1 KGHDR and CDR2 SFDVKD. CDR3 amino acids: CATSDASEAPDTQYF. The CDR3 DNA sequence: TGTGCCACCAGTGATGCTAGCGAAGCCCCAGATACGCAGTATTTT.

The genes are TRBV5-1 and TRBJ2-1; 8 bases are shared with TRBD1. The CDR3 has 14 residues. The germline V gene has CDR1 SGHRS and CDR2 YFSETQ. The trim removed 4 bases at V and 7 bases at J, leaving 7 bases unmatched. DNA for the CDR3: TGCGCCAGCAGCAGAGGACAGGGCGATAATGAGCAGTTCTTC. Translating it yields CASSRGQGDNEQFF. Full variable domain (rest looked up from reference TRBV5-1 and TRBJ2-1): KAGVTQTPRYLIKTRGQQVTLSCSPISGHRSVSWYQQTPGQGLQFLFEYFSETQRNKGNFPGRFSGRQFSNSRSEMNVSTLELGDSALYLCASSRGQGDNEQFFGPGTRLTVL.

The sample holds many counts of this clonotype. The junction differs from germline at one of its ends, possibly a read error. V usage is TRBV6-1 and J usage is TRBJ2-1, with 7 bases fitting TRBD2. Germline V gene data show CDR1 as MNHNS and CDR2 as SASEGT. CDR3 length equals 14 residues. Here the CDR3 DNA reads TGTGCCAGCAGTAAAGCGGGGTCCTACAATGAGCAGTTCTTC. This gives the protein CASSKAGSYNEQFF.

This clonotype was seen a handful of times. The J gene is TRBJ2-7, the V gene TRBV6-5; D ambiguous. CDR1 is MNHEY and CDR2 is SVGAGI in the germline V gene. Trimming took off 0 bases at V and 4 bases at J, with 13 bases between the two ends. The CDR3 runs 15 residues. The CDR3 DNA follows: TGTGCCAGCAGTTACTCACCCCAAGTTGTGTACGAGCAGTACTTC. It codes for CASSYSPQVVYEQYF.

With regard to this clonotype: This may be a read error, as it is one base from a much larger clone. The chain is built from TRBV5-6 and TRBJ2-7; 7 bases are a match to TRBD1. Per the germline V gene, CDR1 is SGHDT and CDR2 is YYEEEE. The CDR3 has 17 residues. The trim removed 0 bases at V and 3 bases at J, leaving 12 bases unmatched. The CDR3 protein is CASSLAWGTATLYEQYF. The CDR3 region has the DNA TGTGCCAGCAGCTTGGCCTGGGGGACAGCTACTCTCTACGAGCAGTACTTC.

CDR3 nucleotide sequence: TGCAGTGCCCAGGGGTTAAACACTGAAGCTTTCTTT. The encoded protein is CSAQGLNTEAFF. This chain links TRBV20-1 with TRBJ1-1; D may be TRBD1 (6 bases). Trimming took off 6 bases at V and 2 bases at J, with 10 bases between the two ends. Germline CDR1 is DFQATT and CDR2 is SNEGSKA (reference sequence). This CDR3 region has 12 residues.

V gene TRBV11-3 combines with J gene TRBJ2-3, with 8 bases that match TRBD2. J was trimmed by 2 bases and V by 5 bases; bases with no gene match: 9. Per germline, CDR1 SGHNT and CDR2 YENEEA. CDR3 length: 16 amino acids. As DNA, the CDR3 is TGTGCCAGCAGCGGCCGGGGGGGCTCCAACACAGATACGCAGTATTTT. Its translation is CASSGRGGSNTDTQYF. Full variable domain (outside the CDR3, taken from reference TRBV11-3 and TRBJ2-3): EAGVVQSPRYKIIEKKQPVAFWCNPISGHNTLYWYLQNLGQGPELLIRYENEEAVDDSQLPKDRFSAERLKGVDSTLKIQPAELGDSAVYLCASSGRGGSNTDTQYFGPGTRLTVL.

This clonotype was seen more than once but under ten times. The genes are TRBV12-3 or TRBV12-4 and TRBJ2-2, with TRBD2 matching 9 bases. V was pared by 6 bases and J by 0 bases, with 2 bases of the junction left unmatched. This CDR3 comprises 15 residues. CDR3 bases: TGTGCCAGCAGACGACTAGCGGCGAACACCGGGGAGCTGTTTTTT. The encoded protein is CASRRLAANTGELFF.

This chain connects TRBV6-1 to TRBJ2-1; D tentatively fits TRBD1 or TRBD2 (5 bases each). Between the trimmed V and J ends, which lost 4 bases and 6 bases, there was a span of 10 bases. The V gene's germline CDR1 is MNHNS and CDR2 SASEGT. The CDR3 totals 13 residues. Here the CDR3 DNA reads TGTGCCAGCAGTGCCCCAGGGAGCAATGAGCAGTTCTTC. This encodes CASSAPGSNEQFF.

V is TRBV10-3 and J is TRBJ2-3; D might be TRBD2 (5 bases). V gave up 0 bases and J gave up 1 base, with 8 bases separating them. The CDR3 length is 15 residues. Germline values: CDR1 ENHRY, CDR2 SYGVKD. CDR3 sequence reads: CAISESNGGTDTQYF. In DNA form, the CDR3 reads TGTGCCATCAGTGAGTCGAACGGGGGCACAGATACGCAGTATTTT.

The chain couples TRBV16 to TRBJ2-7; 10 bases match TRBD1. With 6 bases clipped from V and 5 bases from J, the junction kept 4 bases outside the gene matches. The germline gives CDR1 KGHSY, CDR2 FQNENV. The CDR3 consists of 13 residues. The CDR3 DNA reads TGTGCCAGCAGAGGACAGGGGGGCGACGAGCAGTACTTC. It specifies CASRGQGGDEQYF.

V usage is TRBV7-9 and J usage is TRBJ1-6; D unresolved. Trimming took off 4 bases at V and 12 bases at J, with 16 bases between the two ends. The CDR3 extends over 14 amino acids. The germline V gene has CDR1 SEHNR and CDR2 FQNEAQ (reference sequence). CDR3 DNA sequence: TGTGCCAGCAGCTACGCCTACGCCGTAGGACCCCTCCACTTT. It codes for CASSYAYAVGPLHF.

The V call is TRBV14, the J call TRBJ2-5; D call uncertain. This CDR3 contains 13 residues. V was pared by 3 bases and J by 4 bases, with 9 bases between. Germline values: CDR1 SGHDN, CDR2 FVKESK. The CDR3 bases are TGTGCCAGCAGCCAGCCTGGAATAGAGACCCAGTACTTC. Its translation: CASSQPGIETQYF.

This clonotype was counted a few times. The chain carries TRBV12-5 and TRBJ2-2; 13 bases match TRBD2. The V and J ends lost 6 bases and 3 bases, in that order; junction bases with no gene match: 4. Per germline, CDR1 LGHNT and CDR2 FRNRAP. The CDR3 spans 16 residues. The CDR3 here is CASGRTSGGDTGELFF. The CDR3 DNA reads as TGTGCTAGTGGCAGGACTAGCGGGGGAGACACCGGGGAGCTGTTTTTT.

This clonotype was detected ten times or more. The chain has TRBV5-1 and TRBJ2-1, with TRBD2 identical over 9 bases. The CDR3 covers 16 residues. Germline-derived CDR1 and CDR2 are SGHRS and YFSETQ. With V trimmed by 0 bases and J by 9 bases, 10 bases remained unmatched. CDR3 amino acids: CASSLALGGGGPEQFF. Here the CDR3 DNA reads TGCGCCAGCAGCTTGGCTTTAGGCGGGGGGGGCCCTGAGCAGTTCTTC.

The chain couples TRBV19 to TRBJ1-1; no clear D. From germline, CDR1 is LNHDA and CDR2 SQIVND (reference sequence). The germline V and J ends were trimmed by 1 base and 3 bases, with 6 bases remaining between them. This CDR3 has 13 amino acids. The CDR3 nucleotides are TGTGCCAGTAGTATAGGCAGACACACTGAAGCTTTCTTT. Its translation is CASSIGRHTEAFF.

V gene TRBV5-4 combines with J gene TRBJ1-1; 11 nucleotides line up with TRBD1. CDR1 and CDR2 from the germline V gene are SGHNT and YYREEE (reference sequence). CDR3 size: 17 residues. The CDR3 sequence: CAYRDRGRNGRGTEAFF. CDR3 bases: TGTGCTTACCGGGACAGGGGGAGGAACGGTCGAGGCACTGAAGCTTTCTTT.